These 10 T cell receptor beta chains originate from one sample sequenced in a study of blood T cell repertoires in COVID-19 (dated by TCRdb to between 2020 and 2021). Library generation was performed with the immunoSEQ multiplex PCR assay. TCRdb re-hosts the immuneACCESS table, in-frame sequences only. Its copies lack some clones; in the studies checked, an unresolved V gene accounts for under half of them, and the cause for the rest is not known. Here the sample has about 260,000 clones; roughly 80% occur a single time. Of the sample, 4.6% is held by the ten largest clones. The sequencing sample was made of peripheral blood. The receptors were sampled from a man aged 55 to 69 who had recovered from COVID-19.

This sequence joins TRBV5-1 and TRBJ1-2; 11 bases line up with TRBD1. CDR3 length: 16 amino acids. J lost 2 bases, V lost 2 bases, and 5 bases had no gene match. The germline V gene encodes CDR1 SGHRS and CDR2 YFSETQ. Here the CDR3 DNA reads TGCGCCAGCAGCTTCGGACAGGGGGCGGGAAACTATGGCTACACCTTC. Protein sequence: CASSFGQGAGNYGYTF.

This chain uses TRBV4-1 with TRBJ1-4; TRBD1 matches 7 bases. The CDR3 loop spans 16 amino acids. Losses at the gene ends were 2 bases for V and 2 bases for J; bases not matched to a gene: 5. The germline gives CDR1 MGHRA, CDR2 YSYEKL. This CDR3 is CASSQSWGQTNEKLFF. The CDR3 DNA follows: TGCGCCAGCAGCCAAAGCTGGGGACAGACTAATGAAAAACTGTTTTTT.

The CDR3 reads CASSPYPDRESKYF. The CDR3 DNA is TGTGCCAGCAGCCCATATCCCGACAGGGAGAGTAAGTACTTC. This rearrangement joins TRBV6-5 to TRBJ2-7, with TRBD1 identical over 7 bases. The CDR3 is made up of 14 amino acids. Unmatched junction bases numbered 16, after V lost 6 bases and J lost 11 bases. The germline CDR1 and CDR2 sequences are MNHEY and SVGAGI.

The chain links TRBV18 to TRBJ2-7; 9 bases line up with TRBD2. The CDR3 spans 15 residues. CDR1 is KGHSH and CDR2 is LQKENI in the germline V gene. V lost 4 bases and J lost 2; bases outside the gene matches: 6. The CDR3 nucleotides read TGTGCCAGCTCACGAACTAGCGGGTCTGCCTACGAGCAGTACTTC. Translation gives CASSRTSGSAYEQYF.

This clone was detected a few times. This rearrangement joins TRBV3-1 (or the pseudogene TRBV3-2) to TRBJ1-3; D is undetermined. CDR1 and CDR2 from the germline V gene are LGHDT and YNNKEL (reference sequence). V lost 3 bases and J 0 bases, leaving 6 bases between the germline ends. The CDR3 sequence is 14 residues long. This CDR3 is CASSQSYSGNTIYF. CDR3 DNA sequence: TGTGCCAGCAGCCAGAGTTACTCTGGAAACACCATATATTTT.

The chain combines TRBV3-1 (or the pseudogene TRBV3-2) with TRBJ1-1, with 9 bases identical to TRBD1. V dropped 1 base and J dropped 0; count of bases not matched to a gene: 6. The CDR3 consists of 17 residues. CDR1 and CDR2 from the germline V gene are LGHDT and YNNKEL (reference sequence). The CDR3 loop reads CASSQADRGLLNTEAFF. The CDR3 nucleotides are TGTGCCAGCAGCCAAGCTGACAGGGGGTTGTTGAACACTGAAGCTTTCTTT.

The gene calls are TRBV4-1 and TRBJ2-2; D is perhaps TRBD1 (6 bases). Germline CDR1 MGHRA, CDR2 YSYEKL. The V gene lost 11 bases and the J gene lost 4 bases, with 26 bases spanning the gap. The CDR3 extends over 17 amino acids. CDR3 in DNA: TGCGCCGTCGGGTCCGGCGGAGGAAAAGGGGGCACCGGGGAGCTGTTTTTT. The encoded protein is CAVGSGGGKGGTGELFF.

This rearrangement joins TRBV2 to TRBJ1-6; no reliable D call. The germline V and J ends were trimmed by 7 bases and 7 bases, with 11 bases remaining between them. Germline CDR1 is SNHLY and CDR2 is FYNNEI. The CDR3 spans 13 residues. As DNA, the CDR3 is TGTGCCAGCACCGACCTGAGGAATTCACCCCTCCACTTT. It codes for CASTDLRNSPLHF.

The CDR3 here is CASSQRQGLGPLHF. CDR3 DNA sequence: TGTGCCAGCAGCCAGAGACAGGGCCTGGGACCCCTCCACTTT. This sequence joins TRBV7-9 and TRBJ1-6; 7 bases line up with TRBD1. Germline CDR1 reads SEHNR; CDR2 reads FQNEAQ (reference sequence). Trimming removed 5 bases from V and 12 bases from J; junction bases left unmatched: 10. The CDR3 consists of 14 residues.

The rearrangement joins TRBV7-2 to TRBJ1-2; 10 bases fit TRBD1. V dropped 4 bases and J dropped 3; count of bases not matched to a gene: 5. CDR3 size: 15 residues. Germline CDR1 and CDR2: SGHTA and FQGNSA. CDR3 amino acids: CASSSRTGGDYGYTF. In DNA form, the CDR3 reads TGTGCCAGCAGCTCAAGGACAGGGGGGGACTATGGCTACACCTTC.